This T cell receptor beta chain stems from a study of blood T cell repertoires in COVID-19. At the level of the study: T cells, B-cell-depleted T cells, or PBMCs provided the cDNA or gDNA that served as material.

This CDR3 is built from 14 residues. The germline V gene encodes CDR1 MNHEY and CDR2 SVGAGI. V was trimmed by 6 bases and J by 3 bases, leaving 11 bases between them. Repertoires were generated with immunoSEQ multiplex PCR, while TCRdb's copy carries only in-frame clones and drops some. The sample includes 150,000 to 200,000 clones, approximately 86% of them seen just once. The chain couples TRBV6-5 to TRBJ2-2, with D possibly being TRBD1 (6 bases). The specimen was peripheral blood. The receptor was isolated from a woman of 80 years or more with active or convalescent COVID-19. CDR3 sequence: CASRNSGDTGELFF. The CDR3 nucleotides read TGTGCCAGCAGGAATTCAGGGGACACCGGGGAGCTGTTTTTT.